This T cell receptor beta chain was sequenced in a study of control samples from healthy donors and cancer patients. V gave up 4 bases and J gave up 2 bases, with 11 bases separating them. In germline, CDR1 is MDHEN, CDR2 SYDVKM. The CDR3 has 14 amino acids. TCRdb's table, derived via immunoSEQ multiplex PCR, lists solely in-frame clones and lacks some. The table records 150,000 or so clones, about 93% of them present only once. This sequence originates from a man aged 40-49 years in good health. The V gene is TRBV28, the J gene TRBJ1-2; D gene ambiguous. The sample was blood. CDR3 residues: CASSSYWANYGYTF. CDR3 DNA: TGTGCCAGCAGTTCATATTGGGCGAACTATGGCTACACCTTC.